The clone carrying this T cell receptor (beta chain) was detected ten times or more. No antigen is known for it. This sample is drawn from a study of early T cells in non-severe SARS-CoV-2 infection. Study context: Bulk RNA taken from unsorted whole blood was sequenced, leaving chains unpaired. Study-wide points: Matching against VDJdb likely underestimated virus-specific expansions, favoring anti-spike CD8.

The germline V gene encodes CDR1 LNHDA and CDR2 SQIVND (reference sequence). V trimming: 5 bases; J trimming: 7 bases; junction bases outside the gene matches: 9. This CDR3 has 16 amino acids. Individual cDNA molecules were tagged with unique molecular identifiers. TCRdb called the 5' RACE reads again in MiXCR, with one record for every CDR3 protein. In the table there are under 50,000 distinct CDR3 sequences, 4% to 5% of which are singletons. This sequence was found in an adult who was a healthcare worker with PCR-confirmed SARS-CoV-2 infection or an uninfected control (not recorded which). Sequencing input: whole blood. The chain combines TRBV19 with TRBJ2-2; 11 bases fit TRBD1. This CDR3 reads CASSSYGQGADGELFF. The DNA of the CDR3 is TGTGCCAGTAGTTCGTACGGACAGGGGGCAGACGGGGAGCTGTTTTTT.